This TCR beta chain was documented in a study of human T cells and chemical hapten exposure. Whole-study findings and limits: TCRs whose frequency exceeded 1 in 1000 remained the same following DPC sensitization.

Regarding time point: pre-sensitization, week 0. Treatment meaning: therapeutic diphenylcyclopropenone sensitization with weekly scalp DPC. Every patch test was put on after a blood sample was taken. In germline, CDR1 is DFQATT, CDR2 SNEGSKA (reference sequence). CDR3 length equals 14 residues. V was pared by 4 bases and J by 6 bases, with 7 bases of the junction left unmatched. The sample holds many counts of this clonotype. The antigen remains undetermined. TCRdb reprocessed the RACE reads with MiXCR, giving one entry per CDR3 protein. The repertoire holds over 300,000 distinct CDR3 sequences, with 4.5% to 5.5% as singletons.

The sequences come from whole blood, collected in connection with sensitization to the hapten diphenylcyclopropenone (DPC). The gene calls are TRBV20-1 and TRBJ2-3; 10 bases match TRBD2. The TCR originated in a woman in her fifties or sixties with alopecia areata. Some clones in this sample may be carry-over from other donors' samples. CDR3 sequence reads: CSATRTSGMDTQYF. The CDR3 bases are TGCAGTGCTACAAGGACTAGCGGTATGGATACGCAGTATTTT.